This T cell receptor beta chain was sequenced in a study of cytomegalovirus exposure and HLA in healthy donors. Study context: When 350 to 500 donors were genotyped, roughly 78% of them were found to fall in the Caucasian-associated ancestry cluster.

The PCR had 60 Vbeta and 13 Jbeta primers. Here immunoSEQ multiplex PCR was the method, and the copy in TCRdb shows in-frame clones only, minus some. The table includes roughly 120,000 clones, roughly three quarters detected once. The germline V and J ends were trimmed by 5 bases and 1 base, with 15 bases remaining between them. The CDR3 extends over 16 amino acids. Germline V gene sequence: CDR1 LNHDA, CDR2 SQIVND (reference sequence). The rearrangement joins TRBV19 to TRBJ1-5; possible D gene TRBD1, 6 bases. Specimen: PBMCs. The origin of this receptor is a man younger than 40 in good health and CMV-seropositive. CDR3 coding DNA: TGTGCCAGTAGTCCGGGACATGAGAGGAGCAATCAGCCCCAGCATTTT. Translated: CASSPGHERSNQPQHF.